This T cell receptor (beta chain) was documented in a study of shared clonotypes between healthy human individuals. TCRdb keeps only in-frame clones here, not all; method: immunoSEQ multiplex PCR. The table has some 2 million clones, roughly 94% seen once. In this sample, this clone turned up a few times. CDR3 size: 12 residues. Trimming cost V 3 bases and J 3 bases, with 6 bases left between them. Per the germline V gene, CDR1 is SGHAT and CDR2 is FQDESV (reference sequence). The TCR sequence derives from a man between 18 and 29 years old in good health. Sequenced material: naive CD4+ T cells sorted from blood. Subset of the sample: CD45RA+ positively selected. The chain employs TRBV11-1 and TRBJ2-7; the D gene is possibly TRBD1 (5 bases). CDR3 nucleotides: TGTGCCAGCAGCTTGCAGGGCTACGAGCAGTACTTC. Its translation is CASSLQGYEQYF.